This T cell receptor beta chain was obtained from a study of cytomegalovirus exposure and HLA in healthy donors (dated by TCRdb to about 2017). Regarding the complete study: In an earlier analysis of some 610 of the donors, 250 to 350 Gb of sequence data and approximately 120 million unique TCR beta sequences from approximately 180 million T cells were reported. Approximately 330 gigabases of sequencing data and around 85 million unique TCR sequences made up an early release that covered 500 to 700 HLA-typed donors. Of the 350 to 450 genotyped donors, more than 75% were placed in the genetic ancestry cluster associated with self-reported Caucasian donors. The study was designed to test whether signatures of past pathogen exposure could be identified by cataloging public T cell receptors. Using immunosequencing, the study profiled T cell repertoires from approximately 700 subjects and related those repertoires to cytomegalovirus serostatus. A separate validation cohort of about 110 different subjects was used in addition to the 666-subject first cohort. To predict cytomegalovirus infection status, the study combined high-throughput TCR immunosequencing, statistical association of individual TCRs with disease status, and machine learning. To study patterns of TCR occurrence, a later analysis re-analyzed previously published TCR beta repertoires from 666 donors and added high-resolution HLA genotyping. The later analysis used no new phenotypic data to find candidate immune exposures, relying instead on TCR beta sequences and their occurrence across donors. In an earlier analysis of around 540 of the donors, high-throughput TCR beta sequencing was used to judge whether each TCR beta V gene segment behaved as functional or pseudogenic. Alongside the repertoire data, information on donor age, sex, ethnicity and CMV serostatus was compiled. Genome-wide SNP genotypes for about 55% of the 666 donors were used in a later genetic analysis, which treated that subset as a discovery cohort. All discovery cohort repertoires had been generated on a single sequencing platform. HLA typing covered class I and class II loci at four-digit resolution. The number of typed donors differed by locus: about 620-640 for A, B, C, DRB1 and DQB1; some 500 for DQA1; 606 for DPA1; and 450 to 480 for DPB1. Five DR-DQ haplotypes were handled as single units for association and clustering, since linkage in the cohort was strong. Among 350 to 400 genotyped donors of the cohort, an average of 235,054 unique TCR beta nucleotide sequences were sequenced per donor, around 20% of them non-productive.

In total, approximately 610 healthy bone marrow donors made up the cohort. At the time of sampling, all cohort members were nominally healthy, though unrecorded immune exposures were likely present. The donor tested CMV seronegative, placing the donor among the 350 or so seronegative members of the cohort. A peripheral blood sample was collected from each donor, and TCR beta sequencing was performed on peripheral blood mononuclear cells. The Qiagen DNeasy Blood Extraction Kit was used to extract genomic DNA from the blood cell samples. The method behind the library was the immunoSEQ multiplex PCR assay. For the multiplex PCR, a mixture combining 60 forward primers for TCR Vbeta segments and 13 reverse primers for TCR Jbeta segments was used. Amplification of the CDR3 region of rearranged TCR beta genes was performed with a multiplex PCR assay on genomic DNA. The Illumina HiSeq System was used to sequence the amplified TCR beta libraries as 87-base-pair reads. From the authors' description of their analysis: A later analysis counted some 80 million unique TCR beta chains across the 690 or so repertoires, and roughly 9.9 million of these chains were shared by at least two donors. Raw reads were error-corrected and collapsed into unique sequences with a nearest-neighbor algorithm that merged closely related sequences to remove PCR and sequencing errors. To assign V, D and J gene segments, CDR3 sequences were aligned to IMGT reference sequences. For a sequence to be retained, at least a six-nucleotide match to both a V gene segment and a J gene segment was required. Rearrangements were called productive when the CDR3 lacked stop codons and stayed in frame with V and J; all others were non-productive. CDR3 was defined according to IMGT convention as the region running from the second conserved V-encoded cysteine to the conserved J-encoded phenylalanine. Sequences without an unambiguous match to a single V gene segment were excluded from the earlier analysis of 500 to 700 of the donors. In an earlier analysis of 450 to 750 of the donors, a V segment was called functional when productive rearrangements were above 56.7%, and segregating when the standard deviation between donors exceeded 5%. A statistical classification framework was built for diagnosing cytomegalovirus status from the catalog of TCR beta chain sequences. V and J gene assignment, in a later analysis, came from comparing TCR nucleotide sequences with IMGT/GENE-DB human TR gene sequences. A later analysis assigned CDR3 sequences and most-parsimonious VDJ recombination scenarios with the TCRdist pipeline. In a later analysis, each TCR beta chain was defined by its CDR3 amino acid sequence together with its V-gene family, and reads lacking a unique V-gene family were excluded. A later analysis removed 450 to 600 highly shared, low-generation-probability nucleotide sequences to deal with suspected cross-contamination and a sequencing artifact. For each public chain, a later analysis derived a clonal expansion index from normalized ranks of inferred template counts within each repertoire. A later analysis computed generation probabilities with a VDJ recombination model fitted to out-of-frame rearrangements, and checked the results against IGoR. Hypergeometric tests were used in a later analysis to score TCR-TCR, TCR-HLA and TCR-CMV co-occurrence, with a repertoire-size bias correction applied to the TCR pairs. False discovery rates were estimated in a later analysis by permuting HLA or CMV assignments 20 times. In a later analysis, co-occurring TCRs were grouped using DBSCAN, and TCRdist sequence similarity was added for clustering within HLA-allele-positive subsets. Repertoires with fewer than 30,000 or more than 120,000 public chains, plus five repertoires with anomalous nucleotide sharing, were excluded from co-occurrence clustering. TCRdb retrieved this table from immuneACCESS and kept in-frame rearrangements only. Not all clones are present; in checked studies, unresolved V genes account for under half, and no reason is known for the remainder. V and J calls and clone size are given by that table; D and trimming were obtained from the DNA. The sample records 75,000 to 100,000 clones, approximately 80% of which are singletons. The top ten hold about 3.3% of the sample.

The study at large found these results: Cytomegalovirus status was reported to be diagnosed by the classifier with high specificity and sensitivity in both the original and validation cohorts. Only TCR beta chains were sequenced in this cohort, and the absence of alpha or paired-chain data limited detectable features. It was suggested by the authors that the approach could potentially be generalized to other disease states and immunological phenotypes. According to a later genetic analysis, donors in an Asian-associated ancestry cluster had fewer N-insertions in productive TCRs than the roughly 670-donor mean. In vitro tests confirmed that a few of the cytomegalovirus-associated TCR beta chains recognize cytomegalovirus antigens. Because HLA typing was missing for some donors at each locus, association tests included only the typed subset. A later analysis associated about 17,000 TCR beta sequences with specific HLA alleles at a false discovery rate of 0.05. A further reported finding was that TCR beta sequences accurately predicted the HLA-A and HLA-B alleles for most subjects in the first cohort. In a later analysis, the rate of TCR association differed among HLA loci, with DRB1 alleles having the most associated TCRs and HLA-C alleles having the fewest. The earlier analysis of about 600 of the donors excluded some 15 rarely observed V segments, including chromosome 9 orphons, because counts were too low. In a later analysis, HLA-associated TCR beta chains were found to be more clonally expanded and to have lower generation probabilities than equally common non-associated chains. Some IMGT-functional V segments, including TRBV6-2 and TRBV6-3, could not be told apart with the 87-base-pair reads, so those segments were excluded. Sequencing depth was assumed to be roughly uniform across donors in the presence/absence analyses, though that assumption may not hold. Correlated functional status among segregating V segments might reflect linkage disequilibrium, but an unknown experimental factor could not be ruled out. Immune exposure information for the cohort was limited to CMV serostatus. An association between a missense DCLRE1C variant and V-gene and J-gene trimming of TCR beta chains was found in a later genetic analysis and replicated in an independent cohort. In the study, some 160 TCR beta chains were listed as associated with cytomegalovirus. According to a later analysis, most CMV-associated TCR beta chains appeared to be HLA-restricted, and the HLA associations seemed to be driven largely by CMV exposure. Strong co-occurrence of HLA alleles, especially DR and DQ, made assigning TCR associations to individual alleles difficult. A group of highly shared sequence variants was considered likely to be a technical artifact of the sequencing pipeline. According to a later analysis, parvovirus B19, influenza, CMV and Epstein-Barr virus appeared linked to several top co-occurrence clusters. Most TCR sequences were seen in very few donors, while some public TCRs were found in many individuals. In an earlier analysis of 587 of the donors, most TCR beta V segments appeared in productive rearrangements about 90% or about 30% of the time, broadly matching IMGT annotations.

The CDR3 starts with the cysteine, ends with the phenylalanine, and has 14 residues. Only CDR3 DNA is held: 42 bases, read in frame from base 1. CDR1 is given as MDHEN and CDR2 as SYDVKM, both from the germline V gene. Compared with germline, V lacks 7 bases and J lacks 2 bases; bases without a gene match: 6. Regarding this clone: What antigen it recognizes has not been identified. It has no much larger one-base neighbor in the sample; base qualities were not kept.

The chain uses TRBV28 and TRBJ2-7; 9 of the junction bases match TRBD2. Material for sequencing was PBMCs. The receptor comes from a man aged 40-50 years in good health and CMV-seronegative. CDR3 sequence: CASTRVAGAYEQYF. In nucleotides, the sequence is TGTGCCAGCACTAGAGTAGCGGGAGCCTACGAGCAGTACTTC.